The clone carrying this TCR beta chain occurred a few times. As yet, its antigen is unknown. In germline, CDR1 is DFQATT, CDR2 SNEGSKA (reference sequence). V gave up 2 bases and J gave up 5 bases, with 6 bases separating them. The CDR3 extends over 11 amino acids. At deep level, the assay was performed. The genomic DNA of each subset was split evenly across several immunoSEQ plates. Profiled with immunoSEQ multiplex PCR; TCRdb holds only in-frame clones, not every one. The sample holds about 680,000 clones, around 73% seen once. The entry originates in a study of shared clonotypes between healthy human individuals. Study outcomes and limitations: Expectations were that clonotype sharing among donors would be affected by sequencing depth.

Donors were Caucasian adults residing in Nashville, Tennessee, USA. The receptor was isolated from a woman aged 25 to 39 in good health. The chain is built from TRBV20-1 and TRBJ1-1, with D hard to call. Sample: memory CD4+ T cells sorted from blood. Regarding subset: CD45RA-negative fraction. CDR3 region: CSARKVTEAFF. The CDR3 bases are TGCAGTGCTAGAAAGGTTACTGAAGCTTTCTTT.